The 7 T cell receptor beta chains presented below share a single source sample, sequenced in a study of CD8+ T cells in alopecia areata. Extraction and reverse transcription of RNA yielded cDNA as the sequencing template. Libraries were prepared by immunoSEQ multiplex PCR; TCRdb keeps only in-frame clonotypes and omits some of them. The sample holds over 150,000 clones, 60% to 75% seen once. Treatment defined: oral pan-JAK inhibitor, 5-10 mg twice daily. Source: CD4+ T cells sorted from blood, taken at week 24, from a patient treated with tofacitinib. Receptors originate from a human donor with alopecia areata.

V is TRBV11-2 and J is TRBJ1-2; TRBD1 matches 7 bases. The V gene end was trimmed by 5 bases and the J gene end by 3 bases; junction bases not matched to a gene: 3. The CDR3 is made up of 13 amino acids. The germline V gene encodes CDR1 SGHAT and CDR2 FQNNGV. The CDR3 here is CASSPQGDYGYTF. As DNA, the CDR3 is TGTGCCAGCAGCCCGCAGGGGGACTATGGCTACACCTTC.

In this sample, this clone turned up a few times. The CDR3 protein is CASSLARGSSGANVLTF. CDR3 bases: TGCGCCAGCAGCTTGGCGAGGGGAAGTTCTGGGGCCAACGTCCTGACTTTC. This chain joins TRBV5-1 and TRBJ2-6; perhaps D is TRBD1 or TRBD2 (5 bases each). V was trimmed by 0 bases and J by 1 base, leaving 11 bases between them. The germline V gene has CDR1 SGHRS and CDR2 YFSETQ. The CDR3 extends over 17 amino acids.

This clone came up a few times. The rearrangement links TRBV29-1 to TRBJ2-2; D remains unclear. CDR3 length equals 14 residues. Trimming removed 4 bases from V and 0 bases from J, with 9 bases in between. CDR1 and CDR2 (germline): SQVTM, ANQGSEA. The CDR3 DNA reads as TGCAGCGTTGCCCAGGTGGCGAACACCGGGGAGCTGTTTTTT. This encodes CSVAQVANTGELFF.

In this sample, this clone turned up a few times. The CDR3 protein is CASFAGGPYNEQFF. In nucleotides, the CDR3 is TGCGCCAGCTTCGCGGGGGGGCCATACAATGAGCAGTTCTTC. The rearrangement links TRBV5-1 to TRBJ2-1; 9 nucleotides align to TRBD2. Germline-derived CDR1 and CDR2 are SGHRS and YFSETQ. This CDR3 is built from 14 residues. The trim removed 7 bases at V and 4 bases at J, leaving 6 bases unmatched. The variable domain in full, with the rest retrieved from reference TRBV5-1 and TRBJ2-1, is KAGVTQTPRYLIKTRGQQVTLSCSPISGHRSVSWYQQTPGQGLQFLFEYFSETQRNKGNFPGRFSGRQFSNSRSEMNVSTLELGDSALYLCASFAGGPYNEQFFGPGTRLTVL.

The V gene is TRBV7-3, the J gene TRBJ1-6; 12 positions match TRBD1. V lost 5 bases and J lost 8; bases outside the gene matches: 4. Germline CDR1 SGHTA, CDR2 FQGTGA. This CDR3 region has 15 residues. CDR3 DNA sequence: TGTGCCAGCAGCCAGGGACAGGGGGCGCATTCACCCCTCCACTTT. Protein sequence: CASSQGQGAHSPLHF.

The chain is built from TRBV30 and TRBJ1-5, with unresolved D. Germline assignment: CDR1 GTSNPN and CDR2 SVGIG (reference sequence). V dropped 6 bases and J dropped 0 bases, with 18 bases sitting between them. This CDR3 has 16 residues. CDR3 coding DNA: TGTGCCTGCCGGGGAACGGGTTATGGTAGCAATCAGCCCCAGCATTTT. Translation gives CACRGTGYGSNQPQHF.

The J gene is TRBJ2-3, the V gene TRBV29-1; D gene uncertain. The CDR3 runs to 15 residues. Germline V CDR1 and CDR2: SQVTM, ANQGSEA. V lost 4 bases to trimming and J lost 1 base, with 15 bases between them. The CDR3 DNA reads TGCAGCGTTGTGATTCCGACCACTGGCACAGATACGCAGTATTTT. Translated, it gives CSVVIPTTGTDTQYF.